The 14 T cell receptor beta chains in this list originate from one sample, sequenced in a study of cytomegalovirus exposure and HLA in healthy donors. The PCR had 60 Vbeta and 13 Jbeta primers. Data came from immunoSEQ multiplex PCR; TCRdb stores just in-frame clones and leaves some out. The sample has 150,000 to 200,000 clones; 75% to 85% are singletons. The sample was PBMCs. The receptor set was obtained from a woman aged 50 to 60 in good health and CMV-seronegative.

This clone was seen once. In DNA form, the CDR3 reads TGTGCCAGCAGTCCTCACACCGGGGAGCTGTTTTTT. It specifies CASSPHTGELFF. The chain combines TRBV28 with TRBJ2-2, with D uncertain. The germline V gene encodes CDR1 MDHEN and CDR2 SYDVKM. V was trimmed by 5 bases and J by 3 bases, leaving 4 bases between them. This CDR3 region has 12 residues.

The chain is built from TRBV5-8 and TRBJ2-3; TRBD2 agrees at 8 bases. The ends lost 2 bases at V and 2 bases at J; junction bases unmatched: 4. The V gene's germline CDR1 is SGHTS and CDR2 YDEGEE. The CDR3 has 15 amino acids. In nucleotides, the CDR3 is TGTGCCAGCAGCTTCGGGCGGGGGGACACAGATACGCAGTATTTT. Protein sequence: CASSFGRGDTDTQYF.

This clone was detected only a few times. J is TRBJ2-5 and V is TRBV23-1; weak D call: TRBD2 (6 bases). The DNA end is a closer match to TRBJ2-7, so the J assignment may be wrong. TRBV23-1 is classed as an ORF, of uncertain function. The CDR3 totals 13 residues. CDR3: CGDQGGVYGEQYF. CDR3 DNA: TGCGGAGATCAGGGCGGGGTGTATGGCGAGCAGTACTTC.

This rearrangement joins TRBV7-8 to TRBJ2-7; D is perhaps TRBD1 (6 bases). The germline gives CDR1 SGHVS, CDR2 FQNEAQ. With 5 bases removed from V and 2 bases from J, the gap between germline ends came to 13 bases. The CDR3 length is 14 residues. CDR3 DNA: TGTGCCAGCAGCGACGGGACACCCCCCTACGAGCAGTACTTC. It codes for CASSDGTPPYEQYF.

The rearrangement uses TRBV2 and TRBJ2-1; 8 bases map to TRBD1. Germline values: CDR1 SNHLY, CDR2 FYNNEI. This CDR3 is 15 amino acids long. After removal of 4 bases from V and 0 bases from J, the junction contained 2 bases not matched to a gene. The CDR3 loop reads CASSVDRGSYNEQFF. CDR3 nucleotides: TGTGCCAGCAGTGTTGACAGGGGCTCCTACAATGAGCAGTTCTTC.

J is TRBJ1-2 and V is TRBV19; maybe TRBD1 (6 bases). Trimming removed 7 bases at V and 4 bases at J, with 25 bases between. The CDR3 is 17 amino acids. Per germline, CDR1 LNHDA and CDR2 SQIVND (reference sequence). The CDR3 loop is CASKVATGDQAGYGYTF. The CDR3 nucleotides read TGTGCCAGTAAGGTCGCGACAGGCGATCAAGCTGGCTATGGCTACACCTTC.

The chain joins TRBV6-6 to TRBJ2-7; no clear D. This CDR3 region has 11 residues. Trimming pared 5 bases from V and 7 bases from J, leaving 9 bases between. Germline loops: CDR1 MNHNY, CDR2 SVGAGI (reference sequence). The CDR3 region has the DNA TGTGCCAGCAGTCTAAATCGAGAGCAGTACTTC. It specifies CASSLNREQYF.

J is TRBJ2-5 and V is TRBV7-9; 10 nucleotides match TRBD1. J gave up 5 bases and V 4 bases, and 10 bases lay outside the gene matches. The CDR3 is made up of 16 amino acids. Germline V gene sequence: CDR1 SEHNR, CDR2 FQNEAQ (reference sequence). The CDR3 loop reads CASSSTGTGVRETQYF. DNA for the CDR3: TGTGCCAGCAGCTCCACCGGGACAGGGGTTCGGGAGACCCAGTACTTC.

The rearrangement links TRBV11-1 to TRBJ2-1; 9 nucleotides align to TRBD2. The junction had 11 bases not matched to a gene; V was cut back by 4 bases and J by 7 bases. This CDR3 region has 16 residues. Germline V gene sequence: CDR1 SGHAT, CDR2 FQDESV (reference sequence). CDR3 in DNA: TGTGCCAGCAGCTCGGAGGGCGGGGGGGCCTGGAATGAGCAGTTCTTC. This encodes CASSSEGGGAWNEQFF.

The V gene is TRBV25-1, the J gene TRBJ1-2; 8 positions match TRBD1. The V gene end was trimmed by 5 bases and the J gene end by 5 bases; junction bases not matched to a gene: 19. The CDR3 has 18 amino acids. Looked up from germline, CDR1 is MGHDK and CDR2 is SYGVNS. CDR3 nucleotide sequence: TGTGCCAGCAGTCCAGGCCGGGACAGGAGACGTAGACAATATGGCTACACCTTC. Translating gives CASSPGRDRRRRQYGYTF.

This clone came up a few times. The genes are TRBV5-4 and TRBJ2-2; 10 positions match TRBD2. The CDR3 is 16 residues long. Germline V gene data show CDR1 as SGHNT and CDR2 as YYREEE (reference sequence). The trim removed 4 bases at V and 1 base at J, leaving 4 bases unmatched. The CDR3 region has the DNA TGTGCCAGCAGCCTTAGCGGGAGGATGAACACCGGGGAGCTGTTTTTT. It translates to CASSLSGRMNTGELFF.

The genes are TRBV27 and TRBJ2-4; 9 bases are a match to TRBD2. V lost 6 bases to trimming and J lost 5 bases; unmatched junction nucleotides: 5. The CDR3 runs to 14 residues. CDR1 is MNHEY and CDR2 is SMNVEV in the germline V gene (reference sequence). CDR3 protein: CASRAGGPQNIQYF. As DNA, the CDR3 is TGTGCCAGCAGGGCGGGAGGGCCTCAAAACATTCAGTACTTC.

In its sample, this clone was seen once. The chain carries TRBV19 and TRBJ2-1; D unresolved. The CDR3 sequence is 16 residues long. Germline lookup yields CDR1 LNHDA and CDR2 SQIVND (reference sequence). With 4 bases removed from V and 1 base from J, the gap between germline ends came to 14 bases. The CDR3 loop reads CASSRAGLLSYNEQFF. In DNA form, the CDR3 reads TGTGCCAGTAGTAGAGCTGGGCTCCTTTCCTACAATGAGCAGTTCTTC.

The gene calls are TRBV6-6 and TRBJ2-1, with D possibly being TRBD2 (5 bases). Germline CDR1 and CDR2: MNHNY and SVGAGI (reference sequence). V gave up 5 bases and J gave up 10 bases, with 12 bases separating them. This CDR3 has 12 residues. CDR3 sequence reads: CASSSLGVEQFF. CDR3 nucleotides: TGTGCCAGCAGTAGCCTCGGGGTGGAGCAGTTCTTC.